A single sample is the source of the 17 T cell receptor beta chains below, sequenced in a study of PD-1 blockade in classical Hodgkin lymphoma. Method: immunoSEQ multiplex PCR; TCRdb's copy keeps in-frame clones and lacks some. Counted here are over 20,000 clones, approximately 80% occurring once; the ten biggest clones make up 6.5% to 7.5%. Time point indicated: cycle 4 day 1 (C4D1), after 5 to 7 weeks of nivolumab. Brentuximab vedotin exposure varied, and every patient relapsed after autologous stem cell transplantation. The source was peripheral blood mononuclear cells (PBMCs), collected before the fourth cycle of nivolumab. The source is a human donor with classical Hodgkin lymphoma.

CDR3 residues: CASSPGEVWLETQYF. The CDR3 DNA reads as TGTGCCAGCAGCCCGGGGGAGGTTTGGCTAGAGACCCAGTACTTC. This chain joins TRBV11-3 and TRBJ2-5; possible D gene TRBD2, 6 bases. V was trimmed by 5 bases and J by 4 bases, leaving 17 bases between them. CDR3 size: 15 residues. In germline, CDR1 is SGHNT, CDR2 YENEEA.

The CDR3 coding sequence is TGTGCCAGCAGCCAATTACGACAGGGAGGAATCTATGGCTACACCTTC. Amino acids: CASSQLRQGGIYGYTF. V and J are TRBV7-9 and TRBJ1-2; 7 bases line up with TRBD1. Germline V CDR1 and CDR2: SEHNR, FQNEAQ (reference sequence). This CDR3 has 16 residues. V was pared by 5 bases and J by 4 bases, with 13 bases of the junction left unmatched. The entire variable domain, with the rest obtained from reference TRBV7-9 and TRBJ1-2, is as follows: DTGVSQNPRHKITKRGQNVTFRCDPISEHNRLYWYRQTLGQGPEFLTYFQNEAQLEKSRLLSDRFSAERPKGSFSTLEIQRTEQGDSAMYLCASSQLRQGGIYGYTFGSGTRLTVV.

The chain recombines TRBV7-3 with TRBJ2-7, with 9 positions matching TRBD1. This CDR3 has 15 residues. Germline-derived CDR1 and CDR2 are SGHTA and FQGTGA. J lost 2 bases, V lost 4 bases, and 6 bases had no gene match. The CDR3 nucleotides are TGTGCCAGCAGCTCCTGGACAGGGGCTCCCTACGAGCAGTACTTC. Amino acids: CASSSWTGAPYEQYF.

V usage is TRBV10-3 and J usage is TRBJ2-7; perhaps TRBD1 as D (5 bases). The CDR3 has 13 amino acids. The V and J ends lost 6 bases and 6 bases respectively, with 15 bases between them. The germline V gene has CDR1 ENHRY and CDR2 SYGVKD. For the CDR3, the DNA is TGTGCCATCAGACTCCAGGGCGATACCGAGCAGTACTTC. Translation gives CAIRLQGDTEQYF.

The chain employs TRBV7-9 and TRBJ2-6, with 12 bases matching TRBD1. This CDR3 has 19 amino acids. V lost 5 bases, J lost 0 bases, and 8 bases stayed unmatched. Germline CDR1 is SEHNR and CDR2 is FQNEAQ (reference sequence). Here the CDR3 reads CASSRNPGQGASGANVLTF. In DNA, the CDR3 is TGTGCCAGCAGCCGTAATCCGGGACAGGGGGCCTCTGGGGCCAACGTCCTGACTTTC. Full variable domain (rest looked up from reference TRBV7-9 and TRBJ2-6): DTGVSQNPRHKITKRGQNVTFRCDPISEHNRLYWYRQTLGQGPEFLTYFQNEAQLEKSRLLSDRFSAERPKGSFSTLEIQRTEQGDSAMYLCASSRNPGQGASGANVLTFGAGSRLTVL.

The chain combines TRBV6-6 with TRBJ2-5; D not resolved. V dropped 7 bases and J dropped 2 bases, with 17 bases sitting between them. Germline values: CDR1 MNHNY, CDR2 SVGAGI (reference sequence). The CDR3 has 15 amino acids. The CDR3 nucleotides are TGTGCCAGCACCCGAGGACGGATCCTACAAGAGACCCAGTACTTC. Encoded protein: CASTRGRILQETQYF.

The gene calls are TRBV28 and TRBJ2-5; possibly TRBD1 or TRBD2 for D (5 bases each). Germline V gene data show CDR1 as MDHEN and CDR2 as SYDVKM. Trimming took off 7 bases at V and 4 bases at J, with 16 bases between the two ends. The CDR3 loop spans 14 amino acids. This CDR3 is CASILNGAGETQYF. The CDR3 nucleotides are TGTGCCAGCATCCTGAATGGGGCGGGAGAGACCCAGTACTTC.

J is TRBJ2-5 and V is TRBV5-6; tentatively, D is TRBD2 (6 bases). V lost 0 bases to trimming and J lost 5 bases, with 11 bases between them. CDR1 and CDR2 (germline): SGHDT, YYEEEE. The CDR3 contains 14 residues. DNA for the CDR3: TGTGCCAGCAGCTTGGGGGGGAGGACGGAGACCCAGTACTTC. Encoded protein: CASSLGGRTETQYF.

The rearrangement links TRBV18 to TRBJ2-7; 9 bases are a match to TRBD2. The CDR3 contains 14 residues. Germline CDR1 and CDR2: KGHSH and LQKENI. V was clipped by 6 bases and J by 1 base; unmatched bases: 4. CDR3 protein: CASSSSGVSYEQYF. The DNA for the CDR3 is TGTGCCAGCTCTTCTAGCGGGGTATCCTACGAGCAGTACTTC. The full variable domain, completed using reference TRBV18 and TRBJ2-7, is NAGVMQNPRHLVRRRGQEARLRCSPMKGHSHVYWYRQLPEEGLKFMVYLQKENIIDESGMPKERFSAEFPKEGPSILRIQQVVRGDSAAYFCASSSSGVSYEQYFGPGTRLTVT.

The gene calls are TRBV7-2 and TRBJ1-1; TRBD1 matches at 9 bases. Germline V gene lookup returns CDR1 SGHTA and CDR2 FQGNSA. V lost 5 bases to trimming and J lost 4 bases; unmatched junction nucleotides: 8. The CDR3 sequence is 15 residues long. The CDR3 protein is CASSPGQGYGTEAFF. The CDR3 DNA reads TGTGCCAGCAGCCCGGGACAGGGCTATGGCACTGAAGCTTTCTTT.

This clone was recorded only once. This rearrangement joins TRBV4-3 to TRBJ1-5, with D perhaps matching TRBD1 (5 bases). Trimming took 5 bases from V and 5 from J, leaving 10 bases between them. The CDR3 is made up of 13 amino acids. Per the germline V gene, CDR1 is LGHNA and CDR2 is YSLEER. Here the CDR3 reads CASSSEGDQPQHF. The CDR3 coding sequence is TGCGCCAGCAGCTCGGAAGGGGATCAGCCCCAGCATTTT.

The chain is built from TRBV5-4 and TRBJ1-1, with a tentative D call TRBD1 (5 bases). CDR3 length: 15 residues. Germline V CDR1 and CDR2: SGHNT, YYREEE (reference sequence). V lost 0 bases and J 1 base, leaving 10 bases between the germline ends. The CDR3 DNA reads as TGTGCCAGCAGCTTGGCGGCAGGGCCGAACACTGAAGCTTTCTTT. It translates to CASSLAAGPNTEAFF.

V and J are TRBV7-2 and TRBJ2-7; TRBD2 matches at 11 bases. The J segment lost 0 bases and the V segment lost 1 base, leaving 5 bases of the junction unmatched. Germline loops: CDR1 SGHTA, CDR2 FQGNSA. The CDR3 is made up of 17 amino acids. The CDR3 here is CASSLGLAGRSSYEQYF. CDR3 DNA sequence: TGTGCCAGCAGCTTAGGACTAGCGGGGAGAAGCTCCTACGAGCAGTACTTC.

The chain's CDR3 is CASSPRIGGYTF. The CDR3 DNA reads as TGTGCCAGCAGCCCCCGGATTGGCGGCTACACCTTC. V is TRBV7-9 and J is TRBJ1-2; D is uncertain. The ends were cut back, 5 bases at V and 8 bases at J, with 12 bases in the middle. Germline V gene sequence: CDR1 SEHNR, CDR2 FQNEAQ (reference sequence). The length of the CDR3 is 12 residues. The variable domain in full, with the rest retrieved from reference TRBV7-9 and TRBJ1-2, is DTGVSQNPRHKITKRGQNVTFRCDPISEHNRLYWYRQTLGQGPEFLTYFQNEAQLEKSRLLSDRFSAERPKGSFSTLEIQRTEQGDSAMYLCASSPRIGGYTFGSGTRLTVV.

The chain couples TRBV7-6 to TRBJ2-7; maybe TRBD1 (6 bases). V gave up 5 bases and J gave up 2 bases, with 19 bases separating them. The germline V gene encodes CDR1 SGHVS and CDR2 FNYEAQ. The CDR3 has 16 residues. CDR3 in amino acids: CASSLTTGYETYEQYF. In DNA, the CDR3 is TGTGCCAGCAGCCTGACTACAGGGTATGAGACCTACGAGCAGTACTTC.

The rearrangement uses TRBV30 and TRBJ2-3; D is uncertain. Looked up from germline, CDR1 is GTSNPN and CDR2 is SVGIG (reference sequence). The CDR3 has 14 residues. V lost 2 bases and J 1 base, leaving 10 bases between the germline ends. CDR3 nucleotide sequence: TGTGCCTGGAGTTTAGCCCGGGGCACAGATACGCAGTATTTT. Translating gives CAWSLARGTDTQYF.

Concerning this clone: An end of the junction does not agree with germline; a read error may underlie this. The V gene is TRBV5-1, the J gene TRBJ1-2; TRBD1 is a possible D gene (6 bases). Germline assignment: CDR1 SGHRS and CDR2 YFSETQ. This CDR3 region has 14 residues. The chain's CDR3 is CASSLGTTNYGYTF. DNA of the CDR3: TGCGCCAGCAGTTTGGGGACAACTAACTATGGCTACACCTTC.